This is a list of T cell receptor beta chains from one sample in a study of OX40 agonist ivuxolimab in advanced cancers. Data came from immunoSEQ multiplex PCR; TCRdb stores just in-frame clones and leaves some out. The top ten clones hold about 1% of a sample with some 70,000 clones, roughly 89% of them seen once. Sequences were derived from CD4+ or CD8+ T cells sorted from blood, sampled in a trial of the OX40 agonist ivuxolimab. These receptors were obtained from an adult with an advanced solid tumor such as melanoma, head and neck, liver or kidney cancer. CDR3s include the opening cysteine and the closing phenylalanine or tryptophan. A D gene is named only where the DNA matches it firmly. Only some rows state a clone size, as once, few, many or a class for expanded clones.

cdr3_aa,cdr3_nt,d_call,v_call,clone_size,j_call
CASSRRIGGEGNQPQHF,TGTGCCAGTAGTAGACGGATAGGGGGCGAGGGCAATCAGCCCCAGCATTTT,TRBD1,TRBV19,once,TRBJ1-5
CASSFTRGTSYEQYF,TGTGCCAGTAGCTTTACCCGTGGGACATCCTACGAGCAGTACTTC,-,TRBV19,-,TRBJ2-7
CASSHGGGQGIHEQYF,TGTGCCAGCAGCCACGGGGGGGGACAGGGAATCCACGAGCAGTACTTC,-,TRBV11-2,-,TRBJ2-7
CSALANAAVGEKLFF,TGCAGCGCTCTTGCTAATGCGGCGGTGGGTGAAAAACTGTTTTTT,-,TRBV29-1,-,TRBJ1-4
CASSGGPTDTQYF,TGCGCCAGCAGCGGGGGGCCGACAGATACGCAGTATTTT,-,TRBV10-1,-,TRBJ2-3
CASSLYQRGIASTDTQYF,TGTGCCAGCAGCTTGTATCAGCGGGGGATTGCTAGCACAGATACGCAGTATTTT,TRBD2,TRBV5-8,once,TRBJ2-3
CASSLEVRTEAFF,TGCGCCAGCAGCTTAGAGGTGAGGACTGAAGCTTTCTTT,-,TRBV5-1,-,TRBJ1-1
CASSSHGGLGVGANVLTF,TGTGCCAGCAGCTCCCACGGGGGACTTGGTGTCGGGGCCAACGTCCTGACTTTC,-,TRBV7-9,-,TRBJ2-6
CASLEAGGNEQFF,TGTGCCAGCTTGGAGGCCGGGGGGAATGAGCAGTTCTTC,TRBD2,TRBV7-2,once,TRBJ2-1
CASITGGDTYEQYF,TGTGCCAGCATTACAGGGGGGGATACCTACGAGCAGTACTTC,-,TRBV6-6,-,TRBJ2-7
CASSYSSVISGNTIYF,TGTGCCAGCAGTTACTCGTCGGTAATCTCTGGAAACACCATATATTTT,-,TRBV6-5,-,TRBJ1-3
CASSLAGFGQQETQYF,TGTGCCAGCAGCTTGGCGGGGTTTGGGCAACAAGAGACCCAGTACTTC,-,TRBV5-6,-,TRBJ2-5
CAISRGGAAKNIQYF,TGTGCCATCAGTAGAGGGGGGGCAGCCAAAAACATTCAGTACTTC,-,TRBV10-3,-,TRBJ2-4
CASSEASTGGYGYTF,TGTGCCAGCAGTGAAGCGTCGACAGGGGGCTATGGCTACACCTTC,TRBD1,TRBV2,-,TRBJ1-2
CASSKGRAVGNTEAFF,TGTGCCAGTAGCAAGGGACGGGCAGTTGGGAACACTGAAGCTTTCTTT,-,TRBV19,-,TRBJ1-1
CASSGPGGGGANVLTF,TGTGCCAGCTCGGGCCCAGGGGGCGGTGGGGCCAACGTCCTGACTTTC,TRBD1,TRBV18,-,TRBJ2-6
CASSLATGLNTEAFF,TGCGCCAGCAGCTTGGCCACAGGGCTGAACACTGAAGCTTTCTTT,-,TRBV5-1,-,TRBJ1-1
CAWIPGTGKKTQYF,TGTGCCTGGATTCCCGGGACAGGGAAAAAGACCCAGTACTTC,TRBD1,TRBV30,-,TRBJ2-5
CASSLGGVSYNEQFF,TGTGCCAGTAGTTTAGGCGGGGTCTCCTACAATGAGCAGTTCTTC,-,TRBV19,-,TRBJ2-1
CAWSSGGVADTQYF,TGTGCCTGGTCTAGCGGGGGGGTTGCGGATACGCAGTATTTT,TRBD2,TRBV30,-,TRBJ2-3
CASSLAKGVADTQYF,TGTGCCAGCAGCTTGGCCAAGGGGGTCGCAGATACGCAGTATTTT,-,TRBV5-4,-,TRBJ2-3
CASSQSGQTGRYGYTF,TGCGCCAGCAGTCAATCGGGCCAGACAGGTCGGTATGGCTACACCTTC,-,TRBV23-1,-,TRBJ1-2
CASSLSRNTEAFF,TGTGCCAGCAGCTTATCACGGAACACTGAAGCTTTCTTT,-,TRBV7-2,-,TRBJ1-1
CASSLGPQNTEAFF,TGCGCCAGCAGCTTGGGACCGCAGAACACTGAAGCTTTCTTT,-,TRBV5-1,-,TRBJ1-1
CSARINGELFF,TGCAGTGCTAGGATTAACGGGGAGCTGTTTTTT,-,TRBV20-1,-,TRBJ2-2
CASSLGMTKADTQYF,TGTGCCAGCAGTTTAGGAATGACCAAGGCAGATACGCAGTATTTT,-,TRBV7-7,-,TRBJ2-3
CASSQGWTGASNQPQHF,TGCGCCAGCAGCCAAGGATGGACAGGGGCTAGCAATCAGCCCCAGCATTTT,TRBD1,TRBV4-1,-,TRBJ1-5
CASRTSGTGIPGANVLTF,TGCGCCAGCAGAACGTCCGGGACAGGGATTCCTGGGGCCAACGTCCTGACTTTC,TRBD1,TRBV5-1,once,TRBJ2-6
CASSIGGANSPLHF,TGTGCCAGTAGTATCGGGGGCGCGAATTCACCCCTCCACTTT,-,TRBV19,-,TRBJ1-6
CASIQGDLRTGELFF,TGTGCCAGCATCCAAGGGGATTTAAGGACCGGGGAGCTGTTTTTT,-,TRBV6-6,-,TRBJ2-2
CASSELEGGLSGNTIYF,TGTGCCAGCAGCGAATTGGAGGGGGGACTCTCTGGAAACACCATATATTTT,-,TRBV7-8,-,TRBJ1-3